The 9 T cell receptor beta chains below come from one sample, sequenced in a study of OX40 agonist ivuxolimab in advanced cancers. The method was immunoSEQ multiplex PCR; TCRdb's version includes in-frame clones alone and lacks a portion of them. The sample gives about 94,000 clones, approximately 90% of which show up once; 0.81% is in the top ten. The sample was CD4+ or CD8+ T cells sorted from blood, taken in a trial of the OX40 agonist ivuxolimab. All receptors derive from an adult with an advanced solid tumor such as melanoma, head and neck, liver or kidney cancer.

CDR3 amino acids: CASSRGRTLSYNEQFF. The CDR3 nucleotides are TGTGCCAGTAGCCGGGGGCGGACTTTATCCTACAATGAGCAGTTCTTC. J is TRBJ2-1 and V is TRBV19, with D possibly called TRBD1 or TRBD2 (6 bases each). V shed 6 bases and J shed 1 base, with 16 bases lying between them. The CDR3 contains 16 residues. From germline, CDR1 is LNHDA and CDR2 SQIVND (reference sequence).

The DNA of the CDR3 is TGTGCCAGCAGCGTAGTACAGGTGAACACTGAAGCTTTCTTT. Protein sequence: CASSVVQVNTEAFF. This rearrangement joins TRBV9 to TRBJ1-1; weak D call: TRBD1 (5 bases). This CDR3 spans 14 amino acids. Trimming stripped 0 bases from V and 0 bases from J, with 6 bases between. Germline lookup yields CDR1 SGDLS and CDR2 YYNGEE.

J is TRBJ1-1 and V is TRBV19; maybe TRBD1 (6 bases). Germline V gene lookup returns CDR1 LNHDA and CDR2 SQIVND (reference sequence). This CDR3 is built from 16 residues. Deletions cut 3 bases from V and 2 bases from J, with 16 bases between. CDR3 residues: CASSIRGSRFNTEAFF. The DNA for the CDR3 is TGTGCCAGTAGTATTAGGGGGAGCCGATTCAACACTGAAGCTTTCTTT.

The chain employs TRBV10-3 and TRBJ2-2; perhaps TRBD1 as D (5 bases). Trimming cost V 7 bases and J 1 base, with 10 bases left between them. CDR1 is ENHRY and CDR2 is SYGVKD in the germline V gene. This CDR3 is 14 amino acids long. CDR3 sequence (DNA): TGTGCCATCAAAGGGGTCCTGAACACCGGGGAGCTGTTTTTT. As protein: CAIKGVLNTGELFF.

J is TRBJ2-6 and V is TRBV5-1; no clear D. Per germline, CDR1 SGHRS and CDR2 YFSETQ. The V end was cut by 0 bases, the J end by 1 base, with 8 bases between. This CDR3 has 16 amino acids. The CDR3: CASSLEGQSGANVLTF. CDR3 in DNA: TGCGCCAGCAGCTTGGAGGGTCAGTCTGGGGCCAACGTCCTGACTTTC.

The chain recombines TRBV6-1 with TRBJ2-2, with D tentatively TRBD1 (5 bases). Germline-derived CDR1 and CDR2 are MNHNS and SASEGT. CDR3 length equals 16 residues. Trimming pared 4 bases from V and 0 bases from J, leaving 12 bases between. This CDR3 is CASSGVGASNTGELFF. CDR3 DNA sequence: TGTGCCAGCAGTGGGGTAGGGGCTTCGAACACCGGGGAGCTGTTTTTT.

The J gene is TRBJ2-7, the V gene TRBV2, with D possibly matching TRBD2 (5 bases). Germline V lookup: CDR1 SNHLY, CDR2 FYNNEI. The CDR3 runs to 11 residues. V gave up 8 bases and J gave up 0 bases, with 5 bases separating them. CDR3 protein: CASGGSYEQYF. CDR3 in DNA: TGTGCCAGCGGAGGCTCCTACGAGCAGTACTTC.

V and J are TRBV19 and TRBJ1-2, with unresolved D. V shed 4 bases and J shed 6 bases, with 21 bases lying between them. Germline V gives CDR1 LNHDA, CDR2 SQIVND (reference sequence). The CDR3 is 16 residues long. The chain's CDR3 is CASSNADGRGRHGYTF. CDR3 coding DNA: TGTGCCAGTAGTAATGCGGACGGCCGAGGGCGGCATGGCTACACCTTC.

The CDR3 DNA sequence: TGTGCCAGCAGCGGCGCCGGGGACTATTCCTACGAGCAGTACTTC. It is translated as CASSGAGDYSYEQYF. The J gene is TRBJ2-7, the V gene TRBV28; 7 bases fit TRBD2. Trimming at V came to 6 bases and at J to 1 base, leaving 9 bases not matched to a gene. The germline CDR1 and CDR2 sequences are MDHEN and SYDVKM. This CDR3 region has 15 residues. The full variable domain, rest sourced from reference TRBV28 and TRBJ2-7, is DVKVTQSSRYLVKRTGEKVFLECVQDMDHENMFWYRQDPGLGLRLIYFSYDVKMKEKGDIPEGYSVSREKKERFSLILESASTNQTSMYLCASSGAGDYSYEQYFGPGTRLTVT.